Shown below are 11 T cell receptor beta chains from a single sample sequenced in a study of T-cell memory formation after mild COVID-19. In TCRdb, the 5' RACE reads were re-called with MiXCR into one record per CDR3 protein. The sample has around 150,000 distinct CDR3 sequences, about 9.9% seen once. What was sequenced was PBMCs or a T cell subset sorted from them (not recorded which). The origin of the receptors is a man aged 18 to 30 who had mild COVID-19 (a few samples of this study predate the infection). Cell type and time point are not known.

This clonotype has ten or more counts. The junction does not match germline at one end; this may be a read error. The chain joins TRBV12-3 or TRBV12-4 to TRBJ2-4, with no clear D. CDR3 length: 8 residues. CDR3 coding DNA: TGTGCCAGCAGCCCACCGGACTTC. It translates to CASSPPDF.

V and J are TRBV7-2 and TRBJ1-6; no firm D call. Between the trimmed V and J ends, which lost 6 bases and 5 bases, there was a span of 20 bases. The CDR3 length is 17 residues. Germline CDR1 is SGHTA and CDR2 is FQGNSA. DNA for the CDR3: TGTGCCAGCAGGGCGGGCAGACTCTCGACGGATAATTCACCCCTCCACTTT. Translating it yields CASRAGRLSTDNSPLHF.

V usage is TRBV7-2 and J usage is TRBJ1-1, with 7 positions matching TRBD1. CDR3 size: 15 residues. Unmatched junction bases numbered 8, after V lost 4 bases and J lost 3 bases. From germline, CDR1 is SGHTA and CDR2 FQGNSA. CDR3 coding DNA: TGTGCCAGCAGCTCAAACAGGGGATCGTACACTGAAGCTTTCTTT. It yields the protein CASSSNRGSYTEAFF.

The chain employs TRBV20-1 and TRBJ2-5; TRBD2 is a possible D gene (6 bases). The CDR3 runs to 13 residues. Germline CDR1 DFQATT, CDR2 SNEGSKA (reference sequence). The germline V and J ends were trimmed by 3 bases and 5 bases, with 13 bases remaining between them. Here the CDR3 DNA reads TGCAGTGCTAGCACTAGCCGGGGGGAGACCCAGTACTTC. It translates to CSASTSRGETQYF.

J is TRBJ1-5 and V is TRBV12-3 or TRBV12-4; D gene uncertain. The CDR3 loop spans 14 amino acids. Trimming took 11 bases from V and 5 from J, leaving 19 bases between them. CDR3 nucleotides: TGTGCCGGGCTCTTCCCTGATGTGGATCAGCCCCAGCATTTT. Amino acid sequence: CAGLFPDVDQPQHF.

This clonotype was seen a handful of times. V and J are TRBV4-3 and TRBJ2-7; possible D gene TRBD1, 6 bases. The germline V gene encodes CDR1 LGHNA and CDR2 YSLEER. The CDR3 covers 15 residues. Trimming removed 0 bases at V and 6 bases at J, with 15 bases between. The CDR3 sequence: CASSQDGGSILEQYF. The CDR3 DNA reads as TGCGCCAGCAGCCAAGATGGGGGCTCAATACTCGAGCAGTACTTC.

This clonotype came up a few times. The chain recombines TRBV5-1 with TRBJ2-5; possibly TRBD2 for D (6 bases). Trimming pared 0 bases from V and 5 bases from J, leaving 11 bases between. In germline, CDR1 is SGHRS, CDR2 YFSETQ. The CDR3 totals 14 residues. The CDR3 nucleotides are TGCGCCAGCAGCTTGGCCGCGGGGCGGGAGACCCAGTACTTC. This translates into CASSLAAGRETQYF.

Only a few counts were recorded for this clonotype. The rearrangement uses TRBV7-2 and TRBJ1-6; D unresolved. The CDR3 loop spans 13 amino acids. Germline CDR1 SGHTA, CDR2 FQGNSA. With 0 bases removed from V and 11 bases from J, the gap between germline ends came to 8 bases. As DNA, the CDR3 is TGTGCCAGCAGCTTAGCGTCCCAGGCACCCCTCCACTTT. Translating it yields CASSLASQAPLHF.

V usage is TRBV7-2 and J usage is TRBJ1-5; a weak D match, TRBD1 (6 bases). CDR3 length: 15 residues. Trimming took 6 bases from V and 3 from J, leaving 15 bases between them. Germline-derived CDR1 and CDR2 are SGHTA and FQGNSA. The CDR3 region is CASSSGTSYNQPQHF. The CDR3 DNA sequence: TGTGCCAGCAGTTCCGGGACAAGTTACAATCAGCCCCAGCATTTT.

The CDR3 DNA follows: TGCAGCGCTGTACCCTCGAGGGGCCGACGACAGTACTTC. This codes for CSAVPSRGRRQYF. This chain connects TRBV29-1 to TRBJ2-4; the D gene could be TRBD1 or TRBD2 (5 bases each). Trimming left V 7 bases short and J 13 bases short, with 23 bases between. The CDR3 is 13 amino acids. CDR1 is SQVTM, CDR2 ANQGSEA, per germline.

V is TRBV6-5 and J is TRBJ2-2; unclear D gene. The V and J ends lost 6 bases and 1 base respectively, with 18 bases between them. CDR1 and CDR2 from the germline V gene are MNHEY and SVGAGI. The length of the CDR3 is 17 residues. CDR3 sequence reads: CASRPRAGRLNTGELFF. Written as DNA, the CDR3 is TGTGCCAGCAGACCAAGGGCCGGACGGCTGAACACCGGGGAGCTGTTTTTT.